The text below deals with one TCR beta chain. Its antigen remains unidentified. No clone much larger than this one lies a single base away; base qualities are absent. The germline V gene encodes CDR1 KGHSH and CDR2 LQKENI. V lost 1 base and J lost 5 bases; the stretch between them is 14 bases long. The CDR3 goes from the cysteine to the phenylalanine over 15 residues. The only DNA kept is the CDR3, 45 bases in frame from the first base. This sample was taken from a study of blood T cell repertoires in COVID-19 (TCRdb year 2020). General notes on the study: The collaborator samples originated in the United States, Italy and Spain and spanned the acute and convalescent phases of COVID-19. The prospective study material was composed of cDNA or gDNA derived from T cells, B-cell-depleted T cells, or PBMCs. Deeply sampled blood TCRbeta repertoires from subjects exposed to, actively infected with, or recovered from COVID-19 were included in the dataset. The repertoires were made available in a free public database intended to serve as a resource for research on the immune response to SARS-CoV-2. The samples were drawn from the first 160 participants of the ongoing ImmuneRACE study and from about 1,200 subjects provided by 6 global collaborators. Sample metadata almost always included a de-identified subject ID, COVID-19 status, age in years and sex. Where available, HLA class I and class II types were obtained from metadata supplied by the sample provider rather than from assay-based typing. Findings and caveats that apply to the study as a whole: The amount of clinical and demographic metadata varied by source and participant and was provided uncurated.

In the prospective study, participants were roughly 18 to 100 years old, resided in fewer than 25 geographic areas of the United States, and were enrolled through a virtual design. In the prospective study, cohorts were assigned on the basis of participant-reported clinical history obtained from a screening survey and a study questionnaire. ImmuneRACE Cohort 3 recovered participants were defined by two consecutive negative NP/OP PCR tests, healthcare professional clearance, or symptom resolution. In the prospective study, whole blood, serum and a nasopharyngeal or oropharyngeal swab were collected from each participant by mobile phlebotomists. Participants in the prospective study had the option to provide additional blood draws and questionnaires over a 2-month period. Before DNA extraction, prospective study blood samples were shipped either frozen or at room temperature. TCRbeta CDR3 regions were amplified from genomic DNA by means of the immunoSEQ Assay, a bias-controlled multiplex PCR. Under the source paper's analysis protocol: Within the assay, amplification of reference gene primers was used to estimate how many nucleated cells each sample contained. To quantify the absolute abundance of each unique TCRbeta CDR3 rearrangement, sequence reads were collapsed and filtered. For each sample, productive Simpson clonality was calculated as the square root of Simpson's diversity index across productive rearrangements. TCRdb obtained this table from immuneACCESS and retained in-frame rearrangements with V and J assigned. These tables miss some clones; where compared with another copy, unresolved V genes account for less than half of the shortfall, and the remainder is unexplained. The D gene and trimming were derived from the DNA, and the V and J assignments and clone size from that table. The table for this sample lists 250,000 to 400,000 clones; over 85% of them were counted only once. Of the sample, roughly 2.6% falls within the top ten clones.

Sequenced material: PBMCs or T cells enriched from blood (not recorded which). The sequence links TRBV18 to TRBJ1-2; the D gene is unclear. The receptor's source is a man aged 60-69 years who had recovered from COVID-19. CDR3 sequence: CASSPREGAMYGYTF. The nucleotide sequence reads as follows: TGTGCCAGCTCACCACGGGAGGGCGCTATGTATGGCTACACCTTC.